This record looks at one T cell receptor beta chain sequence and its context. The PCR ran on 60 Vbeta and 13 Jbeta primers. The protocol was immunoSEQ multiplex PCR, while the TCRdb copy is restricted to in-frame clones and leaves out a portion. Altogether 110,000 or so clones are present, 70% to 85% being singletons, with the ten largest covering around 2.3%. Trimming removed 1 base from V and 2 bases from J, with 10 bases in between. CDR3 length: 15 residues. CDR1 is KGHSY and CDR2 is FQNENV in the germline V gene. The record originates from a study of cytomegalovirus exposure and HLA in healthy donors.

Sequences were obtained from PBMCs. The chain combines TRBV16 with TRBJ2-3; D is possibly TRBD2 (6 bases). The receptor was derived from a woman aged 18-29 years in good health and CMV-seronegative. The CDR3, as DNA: TGTGCCAGCAGCCAATGGGGAGGATCCACAGATACGCAGTATTTT. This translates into CASSQWGGSTDTQYF.